Listed below are T cell receptor beta chains from one sample, sequenced in a study of blood T cells in healthy people across ages. TCRdb fed the 5' RACE reads into MiXCR, producing one record per CDR3 protein. Among hundreds of thousands of distinct CDR3 sequences, about 30% were seen once, and the ten largest hold 15%. Sequenced material: blood. Receptors originate from an elderly woman in good health. The CDR3 runs from the conserved cysteine through the conserved F or W. A D gene is named only where the DNA matches it firmly. Clone size, where shown, is once, few, many, or a class for clones that have expanded.

cdr3_aa	cdr3_nt	j_call	clone_size	v_call	d_call
CAISERETQFF	TGTGCCATCAGTGAGCGGGAGACCCAGTTCTTC	TRBJ2-1	NA	TRBV10-3	NA
CASSPRGYNSPLHF	TGTGCCAGCTCGCCGAGGGGATATAATTCACCCCTCCACTTT	TRBJ1-6	NA	TRBV18	NA
CASNLGQNGGGEQYF	TGTGCCAGCAACCTCGGACAGAACGGAGGGGGGGAGCAGTACTTC	TRBJ2-5	NA	TRBV12-3/TRBV12-4	NA
CASSEGSAQPQHF	TGTGCCAGCAGCGAGGGATCGGCCCAGCCCCAGCATTTT	TRBJ1-5	NA	TRBV7-2	NA
CASSPNFHRDVAYEQYF	TGTGCCAGCAGCCCAAACTTTCATCGGGACGTTGCCTACGAGCAGTACTTC	TRBJ2-7	many	TRBV7-9	NA
CSASDGWTQYF	TGCAGTGCTAGTGACGGGTGGACCCAGTACTTC	TRBJ2-5	NA	TRBV20-1	NA
CASSLRRPGTGGYEQYF	TGTGCCAGCAGCTTAAGACGCCCCGGGACAGGGGGCTACGAGCAGTACTTC	TRBJ2-7	many	TRBV7-2	TRBD1
CAWRAALGVNYGYTF	TGTGCCTGGAGGGCCGCCCTAGGAGTTAACTATGGCTACACCTTC	TRBJ1-2	many	TRBV30	NA
CATSGGTGTRIHQPQHF	TGTGCCACCAGCGGAGGGACCGGGACAAGGATTCATCAGCCCCAGCATTTT	TRBJ1-5	NA	TRBV15	NA
CASSSDNYRDRGVYGYTF	TGTGCCAGCAGCTCCGACAATTACCGGGACAGGGGGGTCTATGGCTACACCTTC	TRBJ1-2	NA	TRBV5-6	TRBD1
CSARQGRGGDTQYF	TGCAGTGCTAGACAGGGCCGAGGGGGTGATACGCAGTATTTT	TRBJ2-3	NA	TRBV20-1	NA
CASSQGRGNQPQHF	TGTGCCAGCAGCCAAGGTCGCGGAAATCAGCCCCAGCATTTT	TRBJ1-5	many	TRBV3-1	NA
CASSPVQMNTEAFF	TGTGCCAGCTCACCGGTTCAGATGAACACTGAAGCTTTCTTT	TRBJ1-1	NA	TRBV18	NA
CSASVGSGTLVGSYNEQFF	TGCAGTGCTAGCGTAGGTAGCGGTACTCTTGTGGGATCCTACAATGAGCAGTTCTTC	TRBJ2-1	NA	TRBV20-1	NA
CAWGTGNTEAFF	TGTGCCTGGGGGACAGGGAACACTGAAGCTTTCTTT	TRBJ1-1	few	TRBV30	TRBD1
CASSYRGPAGNEQFF	TGTGCCAGCAGTTACCGGGGGCCTGCCGGGAATGAGCAGTTCTTC	TRBJ2-1	many	TRBV6-5	NA
CASSLNQETQYF	TGTGCCAGCAGTTTAAACCAAGAGACCCAGTACTTC	TRBJ2-5	many	TRBV5-1	NA
CSANGILTDTQYF	TGCAGTGCTAACGGGATCCTCACAGATACGCAGTATTTT	TRBJ2-3	many	TRBV20-1	NA
CASSLGSREETQYF	TGTGCCAGCAGCTTGGGATCGAGAGAAGAGACCCAGTACTTC	TRBJ2-5	many	TRBV5-4	NA
CASSRPAGGPNEQFF	TGTGCCAGCAGCCGACCAGCGGGGGGTCCCAATGAGCAGTTCTTC	TRBJ2-1	many	TRBV6-2/TRBV6-3	TRBD2
CASSPDSGSIYEQYF	TGTGCCAGCAGTCCCGATTCAGGGAGCATCTACGAGCAGTACTTC	TRBJ2-7	many	TRBV5-5	NA
CAINRPPGGETQYF	TGTGCCATCAACAGGCCCCCGGGAGGCGAGACCCAGTACTTC	TRBJ2-5	many	TRBV7-2	TRBD2
CASSLAGGGAYYGYTF	TGTGCCAGCAGCTTAGCAGGTGGGGGAGCGTACTATGGCTACACCTTC	TRBJ1-2	many	TRBV7-2	NA
CASSFGASERNEQFF	TGCGCCAGCAGCTTTGGGGCTAGTGAGAGGAATGAGCAGTTCTTC	TRBJ2-1	many	TRBV5-1	NA